Shown below are 14 T cell receptor beta chains from a single sample sequenced in a study of blood T cell repertoires in COVID-19. TCRdb's copy holds only in-frame clones and misses some; the assay was immunoSEQ multiplex PCR. The sample has about 220,000 clones, roughly 87% seen once. The sample consisted of peripheral blood. The receptors originated from a middle-aged man with active or convalescent COVID-19.

This rearrangement joins TRBV7-9 to TRBJ2-7; the match to TRBD1 covers 12 bases. Germline CDR1 reads SEHNR; CDR2 reads FQNEAQ (reference sequence). The CDR3 contains 15 residues. The trim removed 5 bases at V and 0 bases at J, leaving 2 bases unmatched. The CDR3 loop is CASSRDRGLSYEQYF. The DNA of the CDR3 is TGTGCCAGCAGCCGGGACAGGGGGCTCTCCTACGAGCAGTACTTC.

This clone came up once. The chain combines TRBV18 with TRBJ2-5; tentative D call: TRBD1 (8 bases). This CDR3 comprises 15 residues. Germline-derived CDR1 and CDR2 are KGHSH and LQKENI. Between the trimmed V and J ends, which lost 4 bases and 5 bases, there was a span of 17 bases. CDR3 sequence (DNA): TGTGCCAGCTCACGGAACAGGGGGGGGTTCGAGACCCAGTACTTC. Protein product: CASSRNRGGFETQYF.

This clone has only one observation. The chain recombines TRBV27 with TRBJ2-5; 7 nucleotides line up with TRBD1. J gave up 3 bases and V 6 bases, and 7 bases lay outside the gene matches. Looked up from germline, CDR1 is MNHEY and CDR2 is SMNVEV (reference sequence). There are 14 residues in the CDR3. CDR3 region: CASRRDSWEETQYF. In nucleotides, the CDR3 is TGTGCCAGCAGAAGGGACAGCTGGGAAGAGACCCAGTACTTC.

Comment on this clone: At the DNA level, this CDR3 is encoded by other sequences in the same sample as well. The chain carries TRBV2 and TRBJ1-1; D perhaps matches TRBD1 (6 bases). From germline, CDR1 is SNHLY and CDR2 FYNNEI. The V gene lost 7 bases and the J gene lost 3 bases, with 24 bases spanning the gap. The CDR3 totals 17 residues. The CDR3 nucleotides are TGTGCCAGCAATGGAAGAAACAGGGCAGAGATGGACACTGAAGCTTTCTTT. Its translation is CASNGRNRAEMDTEAFF.

This chain joins TRBV7-9 and TRBJ2-1, with 7 nucleotides matching TRBD2. The J segment lost 3 bases and the V segment lost 1 base, leaving 3 bases of the junction unmatched. The germline gives CDR1 SEHNR, CDR2 FQNEAQ (reference sequence). This CDR3 comprises 15 residues. For the CDR3, the DNA is TGTGCCAGCAGCTTAGGATTAGCGGGCTACAATGAGCAGTTCTTC. Protein: CASSLGLAGYNEQFF. Using reference TRBV7-9 and TRBJ2-1 for the parts outside the CDR3, the full variable domain is DTGVSQNPRHKITKRGQNVTFRCDPISEHNRLYWYRQTLGQGPEFLTYFQNEAQLEKSRLLSDRFSAERPKGSFSTLEIQRTEQGDSAMYLCASSLGLAGYNEQFFGPGTRLTVL.

This chain uses TRBV2 with TRBJ1-1; 8 bases are shared with TRBD1. The CDR3 length is 13 residues. Germline V gives CDR1 SNHLY, CDR2 FYNNEI. V was clipped by 3 bases and J by 10 bases; unmatched bases: 7. CDR3 in DNA: TGTGCCAGCAGTGAGGTAGGCAGGGGGCCAGCTTTCTTT. Amino acids: CASSEVGRGPAFF.

The V call is TRBV4-2, the J call TRBJ2-3; D call uncertain. The germline V gene encodes CDR1 LGHNA and CDR2 YNFKEQ. The CDR3 runs to 13 residues. Trimming removed 5 bases at V and 3 bases at J, with 9 bases between. The CDR3 DNA sequence: TGTGCCAGCAGCGAACCTAGGACAGATACGCAGTATTTT. Residues: CASSEPRTDTQYF.

The chain carries TRBV27 and TRBJ2-1; D is perhaps TRBD2 (6 bases). V was trimmed by 6 bases and J by 8 bases, leaving 23 bases between them. The CDR3 loop spans 16 amino acids. CDR1 and CDR2 (germline): MNHEY, SMNVEV (reference sequence). In DNA, the CDR3 is TGTGCCAGCAGACGAGCGAGCGGGCCCCTCGGGGATGAGCAGTTCTTC. Amino acid sequence: CASRRASGPLGDEQFF.

This sequence joins TRBV20-1 and TRBJ1-1; TRBD1 matches at 7 bases. Germline loops: CDR1 DFQATT, CDR2 SNEGSKA (reference sequence). V shed 1 base, J shed 7 bases, and the junction held 0 bases outside the gene matches. CDR3 length: 11 residues. The CDR3 sequence: CSARGQGEAFF. The CDR3, as DNA: TGCAGTGCTAGAGGACAGGGTGAAGCTTTCTTT.

This clone was found a few times. V usage is TRBV27 and J usage is TRBJ1-2, with D unclear. Germline CDR1 and CDR2: MNHEY and SMNVEV (reference sequence). This CDR3 is built from 14 residues. Trimming shortened V by 6 bases and J by 8 bases, and 19 bases separated the two germline ends. The CDR3 protein is CASRPYGSSGGYTF. The CDR3 nucleotides are TGTGCCAGCAGACCTTATGGTTCTTCGGGGGGCTACACCTTC.

The rearrangement joins TRBV18 to TRBJ1-2, with 9 bases fitting TRBD1. Losses at the gene ends were 2 bases for V and 2 bases for J; bases not matched to a gene: 6. Germline V gene sequence: CDR1 KGHSH, CDR2 LQKENI. The CDR3 is 16 amino acids. DNA for the CDR3: TGTGCCAGCTCACCAACGGGACAGGGAAGGAACTATGGCTACACCTTC. Translation gives CASSPTGQGRNYGYTF.

This chain links TRBV5-6 with TRBJ1-6; unclear D gene. Germline V gene lookup returns CDR1 SGHDT and CDR2 YYEEEE. Trimming left V 3 bases short and J 4 bases short, with 8 bases between. CDR3 size: 14 residues. CDR3 region: CASSSTDYNSPLHF. In DNA, the CDR3 is TGTGCCAGCAGCTCTACAGATTATAATTCACCCCTCCACTTT.

This chain connects TRBV18 to TRBJ2-4, with D possibly being TRBD2 (5 bases). The CDR3 loop spans 16 amino acids. V dropped 0 bases and J dropped 8 bases, with 17 bases sitting between them. Germline CDR1 KGHSH, CDR2 LQKENI. This chain's CDR3 is CASSPPGSGRGDIQYF. DNA for the CDR3: TGTGCCAGCTCACCACCCGGTTCAGGTCGGGGAGACATTCAGTACTTC.

The V gene is TRBV19, the J gene TRBJ2-7, with 11 bases lining up with TRBD2. With 2 bases clipped from V and 9 bases from J, the junction kept 9 bases outside the gene matches. Germline CDR1 is LNHDA and CDR2 is SQIVND (reference sequence). The length of the CDR3 is 15 residues. The CDR3 spells CASSIIAGGPVLQYF. CDR3 nucleotide sequence: TGTGCCAGTAGTATAATAGCGGGAGGGCCAGTATTGCAGTACTTC.